The 21 T cell receptor beta chains given below trace back to one sample, sequenced in a study of early T cells in non-severe SARS-CoV-2 infection. TCRdb independently ran MiXCR on the 5' RACE reads; one entry per CDR3 protein. The repertoire consists of roughly 72,000 distinct CDR3 sequences, with 9.5% to 15% occurring once and the leading ten covering around 2.9%. The sequencing here drew on whole blood, taken at baseline. The receptors derive from an adult who was a healthcare worker with PCR-confirmed SARS-CoV-2 infection or an uninfected control (not recorded which).

The chain carries TRBV7-9 and TRBJ1-2; D is unclear. The V end was cut by 5 bases, the J end by 0 bases, with 13 bases between. The germline CDR1 and CDR2 sequences are SEHNR and FQNEAQ (reference sequence). This CDR3 spans 15 amino acids. The DNA of the CDR3 is TGTGCCAGCAGCCCCCGGTCCACAACTAACTATGGCTACACCTTC. This translates into CASSPRSTTNYGYTF.

Concerning this clonotype: A much larger clone differs by one base, so this may be a read error. J is TRBJ2-5 and V is TRBV24-1; 8 nucleotides agree with TRBD2. Germline V gives CDR1 KGHDR, CDR2 SFDVKD. The CDR3 is 12 amino acids. CDR3 in amino acids: CATSDGGETQNF. For the CDR3, the DNA is TGTGCCACCAGTGACGGGGGGGAGACCCAGAACTTC.

This clonotype was seen at least ten times. The chain employs TRBV15 and TRBJ2-7; TRBD1 agrees at 11 bases. V shed 4 bases, J shed 2 bases, and the junction held 7 bases outside the gene matches. Germline V gives CDR1 LNHNV, CDR2 YYDKDF (reference sequence). This CDR3 contains 16 residues. The CDR3 DNA reads as TGTGCCACCAGCACGGACAGGGGGCGATTACCCTACGAGCAGTACTTC. Amino acid sequence: CATSTDRGRLPYEQYF.

The sample holds a few counts of this clonotype. The rearrangement joins TRBV18 to TRBJ1-2; possible D gene TRBD1, 5 bases. Germline values: CDR1 KGHSH, CDR2 LQKENI. This CDR3 has 15 residues. The V end was cut by 8 bases, the J end by 1 base, with 17 bases between. The CDR3 sequence is CASHRGRQNNYGYTF. The CDR3 DNA reads TGTGCCAGCCACCGTGGGCGACAGAATAACTATGGCTACACCTTC.

This clonotype has a count of ten or more. The CDR3 reads CASSLIPGQENEQYF. The CDR3, as DNA: TGTGCCAGCAGTCTTATCCCGGGACAGGAGAACGAGCAGTACTTC. This sequence joins TRBV28 and TRBJ2-7; 8 bases are shared with TRBD1. Per the germline V gene, CDR1 is MDHEN and CDR2 is SYDVKM. Unmatched junction bases numbered 11, after V lost 5 bases and J lost 5 bases. CDR3 length: 15 amino acids.

This clonotype was detected a few times. The chain employs TRBV20-1 and TRBJ1-1; D unclear. The CDR3 loop spans 11 amino acids. V gave up 3 bases and J gave up 4 bases, with 6 bases separating them. Germline lookup yields CDR1 DFQATT and CDR2 SNEGSKA (reference sequence). The CDR3 region has the DNA TGCAGTGCTAGCAGAGGCACTGAAGCTTTCTTT. Translated, it gives CSASRGTEAFF.

This clonotype came up a few times. The chain recombines TRBV11-2 with TRBJ2-7; the D gene is possibly TRBD2 (5 bases). The germline V gene has CDR1 SGHAT and CDR2 FQNNGV. CDR3 length: 14 amino acids. V was shortened by 3 bases and J by 3 bases, with 12 bases between the two germline ends. For the CDR3, the DNA is TGTGCCAGCAGCTTCGCCGGGGTCGACTACGAGCAGTACTTC. This translates into CASSFAGVDYEQYF.

This clonotype turned up a few times. The chain recombines TRBV7-6 with TRBJ2-1, with 7 bases aligning to TRBD2. Germline V gives CDR1 SGHVS, CDR2 FNYEAQ. This CDR3 is 15 amino acids long. J gave up 0 bases and V 2 bases, and 1 base lay outside the gene matches. CDR3 protein: CASSLLADSYNEQFF. CDR3 DNA sequence: TGTGCCAGCAGCTTACTAGCGGACTCCTACAATGAGCAGTTCTTC.

The chain is built from TRBV4-1 and TRBJ1-5, with D unresolved. The CDR3 length is 14 residues. V lost 2 bases to trimming and J lost 3 bases, with 8 bases between them. Germline CDR1 reads MGHRA; CDR2 reads YSYEKL. CDR3 nucleotide sequence: TGCGCCAGCAGCCAAAACAGCTTCAATCAGCCCCAGCATTTT. It translates to CASSQNSFNQPQHF.

The chain uses TRBV11-2 and TRBJ2-7; TRBD1 aligns across 7 bases. V shed 5 bases and J 3 bases; nucleotides not matched to a gene: 13. This CDR3 contains 16 residues. The germline V gene has CDR1 SGHAT and CDR2 FQNNGV. The CDR3 bases are TGTGCCAGCAGCCCGACCGGGACAGCAGGAAACTACGAGCAGTACTTC. Protein product: CASSPTGTAGNYEQYF.

This clonotype was picked up a small number of times. The chain employs TRBV6-2 or TRBV6-3 and TRBJ2-2, with D uncertain. The V gene lost 7 bases and the J gene lost 0 bases, with 0 bases spanning the gap. The germline CDR1 and CDR2 sequences are MNHEY and SVGEGT. This CDR3 has 11 amino acids. CDR3 sequence: CASTNTGELFF. DNA for the CDR3: TGTGCCAGCACGAACACCGGGGAGCTGTTTTTT.

This clonotype was seen at least ten times. As DNA, the CDR3 is TGTGCCAGCAGACCCGCTCGGGACACTGAAGCTTTCTTT. The encoded protein is CASRPARDTEAFF. V usage is TRBV7-8 and J usage is TRBJ1-1; D unclear. The length of the CDR3 is 13 residues. Germline V gene sequence: CDR1 SGHVS, CDR2 FQNEAQ. Trimming shortened V by 6 bases and J by 3 bases, and 11 bases separated the two germline ends.

The gene calls are TRBV5-1 and TRBJ2-3; TRBD2 aligns across 14 bases. V gave up 4 bases and J gave up 4 bases; unmatched junction bases: 5. The CDR3 is 16 amino acids. Looked up from germline, CDR1 is SGHRS and CDR2 is YFSETQ. The CDR3 loop is CASSPGLAGGPDTQYF. The DNA for the CDR3 is TGCGCCAGCAGCCCCGGACTAGCGGGGGGTCCAGATACGCAGTATTTT.

This clonotype was seen a handful of times. The rearrangement joins TRBV5-1 to TRBJ2-2; the match to TRBD2 covers 10 bases. Trimming cost V 3 bases and J 2 bases; bases outside gene matches: 13. Germline loops: CDR1 SGHRS, CDR2 YFSETQ. The CDR3 length is 19 residues. The CDR3 coding sequence is TGCGCCAGCAGCTGGAAGCCTCCAGCGGGGGGGATCAACACCGGGGAGCTGTTTTTT. Its translation: CASSWKPPAGGINTGELFF.

This clonotype was counted between two and nine times. V gene TRBV19 combines with J gene TRBJ2-3; either TRBD1 or TRBD2 may fit D (5 bases each). Germline loops: CDR1 LNHDA, CDR2 SQIVND (reference sequence). The CDR3 sequence is 14 residues long. V dropped 7 bases and J dropped 2 bases, with 13 bases sitting between them. In nucleotides, the CDR3 is TGTGCCAGTAAGGTCAGTGGGACCACAGATACGCAGTATTTT. Translation gives CASKVSGTTDTQYF.

This clonotype has a count of ten or more. The chain is built from TRBV7-6 and TRBJ1-6; no clear D. The V gene's germline CDR1 is SGHVS and CDR2 FNYEAQ. The V and J ends lost 1 base and 6 bases respectively, with 16 bases between them. CDR3 length equals 17 residues. CDR3 sequence reads: CASSLVRDREGNSPLHF. CDR3 nucleotides: TGTGCCAGCAGCTTAGTTCGGGATAGGGAGGGTAATTCACCCCTCCACTTT.

This clonotype has a count of ten or more. The chain is built from TRBV7-2 and TRBJ2-5, with 8 bases lining up with TRBD1. This CDR3 has 13 residues. Germline trimming cut 5 bases from V and 6 bases from J; bases unmatched to any gene: 5. In germline, CDR1 is SGHTA, CDR2 FQGNSA. Written as DNA, the CDR3 is TGTGCCAGCAGCGACAGGGGCTTGAAGACCCAGTACTTC. Protein product: CASSDRGLKTQYF.

This clonotype came up many times. The V and J genes are TRBV2 and TRBJ1-2, with TRBD1 matching over 7 bases. J lost 4 bases, V lost 6 bases, and 2 bases had no gene match. The CDR3 length is 12 residues. CDR1 is SNHLY and CDR2 is FYNNEI in the germline V gene. The CDR3 coding sequence is TGTGCCAGCAGCCGGGACAGCTATGGCTACACCTTC. Its protein product is CASSRDSYGYTF.

This chain's CDR3 is CASSLAEPTYEQYF. DNA of the CDR3: TGCGCCAGCAGCCTAGCGGAGCCCACCTACGAGCAGTACTTC. The chain links TRBV5-1 to TRBJ2-7; 7 bases line up with TRBD2. The CDR3 length is 14 residues. The germline gives CDR1 SGHRS, CDR2 YFSETQ. V trimming: 4 bases; J trimming: 2 bases; junction bases outside the gene matches: 6. Full variable domain (rest looked up from reference TRBV5-1 and TRBJ2-7): KAGVTQTPRYLIKTRGQQVTLSCSPISGHRSVSWYQQTPGQGLQFLFEYFSETQRNKGNFPGRFSGRQFSNSRSEMNVSTLELGDSALYLCASSLAEPTYEQYFGPGTRLTVT.

There are a few counts of this clonotype. The chain is built from TRBV6-1 and TRBJ1-2, with 9 bases that match TRBD1. The V and J ends lost 4 bases and 8 bases, in that order; junction bases with no gene match: 11. The CDR3 runs to 15 residues. The germline V gene encodes CDR1 MNHNS and CDR2 SASEGT. The CDR3, as DNA: TGTGCCAGCAGTGCCCAATGGGACAGGGCGCAAGGCTACACCTTC. Translated: CASSAQWDRAQGYTF.

The J gene is TRBJ1-4, the V gene TRBV20-1; D is ambiguous. Trimming took 6 bases from V and 0 from J, leaving 11 bases between them. CDR1 is DFQATT, CDR2 SNEGSKA, per germline (reference sequence). The CDR3 totals 14 residues. The DNA of the CDR3 is TGCAGTGCGTTCGGGTTTGCAACTAATGAAAAACTGTTTTTT. Amino acid sequence: CSAFGFATNEKLFF.